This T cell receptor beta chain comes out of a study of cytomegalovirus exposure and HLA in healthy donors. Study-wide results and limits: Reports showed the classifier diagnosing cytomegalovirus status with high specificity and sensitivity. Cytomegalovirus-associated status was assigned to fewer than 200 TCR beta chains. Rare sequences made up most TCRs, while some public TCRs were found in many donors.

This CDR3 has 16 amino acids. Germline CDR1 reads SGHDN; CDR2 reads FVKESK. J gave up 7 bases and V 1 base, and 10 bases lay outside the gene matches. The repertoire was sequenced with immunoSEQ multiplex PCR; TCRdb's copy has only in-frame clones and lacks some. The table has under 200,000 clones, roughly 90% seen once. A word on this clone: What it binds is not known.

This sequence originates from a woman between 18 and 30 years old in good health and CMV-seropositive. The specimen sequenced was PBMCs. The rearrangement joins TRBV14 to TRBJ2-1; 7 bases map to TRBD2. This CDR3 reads CASSQGSLAVRNEQFF. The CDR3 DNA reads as TGTGCCAGCAGCCAAGGCTCGCTAGCGGTGCGGAATGAGCAGTTCTTC.